This is a list of T cell receptor beta chains from one sample in a study of cytomegalovirus exposure and HLA in healthy donors. Sequencing was performed with immunoSEQ multiplex PCR; in TCRdb, only in-frame clones are kept and a portion is missing. The data hold some 180,000 clones, with 78% observed a single time. The sequenced material came from PBMCs. All receptors come from a female donor in good health and CMV-seronegative. CDR3s include the opening cysteine and the closing phenylalanine or tryptophan. The order of the fields is D gene, J gene, clone size, V gene, CDR3 protein, CDR3 DNA. A D gene is named only where the DNA matches it firmly. Clone size is stated in some rows and not others, as once, few, many or a class when expanded.

d_gene: -; j_gene: TRBJ1-3; abundance: -; v_gene: TRBV5-5; CDR3aa: CASSPIGDLRNTIYF; CDR3nt: TGTGCCAGCAGCCCGATCGGGGATTTGAGAAACACCATATATTTT
d_gene: -; j_gene: TRBJ2-7; abundance: -; v_gene: TRBV7-2; CDR3aa: CASMGRDSYEQYF; CDR3nt: TGTGCCAGCATGGGCAGGGATTCCTACGAGCAGTACTTC
d_gene: -; j_gene: TRBJ2-7; abundance: -; v_gene: TRBV5-4; CDR3aa: CASSLESQGFYEQYF; CDR3nt: TGTGCCAGCAGCTTGGAATCCCAGGGTTTCTACGAGCAGTACTTC
d_gene: -; j_gene: TRBJ2-1; abundance: -; v_gene: TRBV7-2; CDR3aa: CASSLADSGWNEQFF; CDR3nt: TGTGCCAGCAGCTTAGCCGATTCAGGGTGGAATGAGCAGTTCTTC
d_gene: -; j_gene: TRBJ1-4; abundance: -; v_gene: TRBV7-9; CDR3aa: CASSFPGFGNEKLFF; CDR3nt: TGTGCCAGCAGCTTTCCGGGGTTCGGTAATGAAAAACTGTTTTTT
d_gene: TRBD1; j_gene: TRBJ2-1; abundance: -; v_gene: TRBV9; CDR3aa: CASSPRGDRENNEQFF; CDR3nt: TGTGCCAGCAGTCCCAGGGGGGACAGGGAAAACAATGAGCAGTTCTTC
d_gene: -; j_gene: TRBJ2-7; abundance: -; v_gene: TRBV19; CDR3aa: CASSIFLSSRDNSYEQYF; CDR3nt: TGTGCCAGTAGTATCTTCCTCTCCAGCCGGGACAACTCCTACGAGCAGTACTTC
d_gene: -; j_gene: TRBJ2-7; abundance: -; v_gene: TRBV5-4; CDR3aa: CASSLVVGFSSYEQYF; CDR3nt: TGTGCCAGCAGCTTGGTTGTGGGCTTCAGCTCCTACGAGCAGTACTTC
d_gene: -; j_gene: TRBJ2-2; abundance: -; v_gene: TRBV2; CDR3aa: CASSQGGNTGELFF; CDR3nt: TGTGCCAGCAGCCAGGGGGGTAACACCGGGGAGCTGTTTTTT
d_gene: -; j_gene: TRBJ2-2; abundance: -; v_gene: TRBV5-1; CDR3aa: CASSLDRGELFF; CDR3nt: TGCGCCAGCAGCCTGGACAGAGGGGAGCTGTTTTTT
d_gene: TRBD1; j_gene: TRBJ2-7; abundance: -; v_gene: TRBV5-1; CDR3aa: CASSFRDRGEQYF; CDR3nt: TGCGCCAGCAGCTTCCGGGACAGAGGCGAGCAGTACTTC
d_gene: -; j_gene: TRBJ2-3; abundance: -; v_gene: TRBV30; CDR3aa: CAWISRADTDTQYF; CDR3nt: TGTGCCTGGATCTCCAGGGCGGACACAGATACGCAGTATTTT
d_gene: TRBD2; j_gene: TRBJ2-7; abundance: -; v_gene: TRBV11-3; CDR3aa: CASSLEWGGPYEQYF; CDR3nt: TGTGCCAGCAGCTTAGAATGGGGGGGTCCCTACGAGCAGTACTTC
d_gene: TRBD2; j_gene: TRBJ2-1; abundance: -; v_gene: TRBV7-6; CDR3aa: CASSLRLAGNNEQFF; CDR3nt: TGTGCCAGCAGCTTAAGACTAGCGGGAAACAATGAGCAGTTCTTC
d_gene: -; j_gene: TRBJ1-1; abundance: -; v_gene: TRBV19; CDR3aa: CASSIGGRADTEAFF; CDR3nt: TGTGCCAGTAGTATAGGCGGCAGGGCGGACACTGAAGCTTTCTTT
d_gene: -; j_gene: TRBJ2-7; abundance: few; v_gene: TRBV12-1; CDR3aa: CASSFFKSYEQYF; CDR3nt: TGTGCCAGCAGCTTTTTCAAATCCTACGAGCAGTACTTC
d_gene: -; j_gene: TRBJ1-4; abundance: -; v_gene: TRBV2; CDR3aa: CASRDTFATNEKLFF; CDR3nt: TGTGCCAGCAGAGACACTTTTGCAACTAATGAAAAACTGTTTTTT
d_gene: TRBD2; j_gene: TRBJ2-4; abundance: -; v_gene: TRBV6-5; CDR3aa: CASSYSASGNLQYF; CDR3nt: TGTGCCAGCAGTTACTCAGCTAGCGGCAATCTTCAGTACTTC
d_gene: -; j_gene: TRBJ2-5; abundance: -; v_gene: TRBV5-5; CDR3aa: CASSRETQYF; CDR3nt: TGTGCCAGCAGCCGGGAGACCCAGTACTTC